This TCR beta chain comes out of a study of T-cell reconstitution after alpha-beta-depleted transplantation in children. The germline CDR1 and CDR2 sequences are SNHLY and FYNNEI. J lost 8 bases, V lost 8 bases, and 14 bases had no gene match. The CDR3 length is 14 residues. This clonotype was observed many times. Preparation of the TCRbeta library involved a method that used unique molecular identifiers. MiXCR, applied by TCRdb to the PCR reads, yields one record per CDR3 protein. The sample includes 250,000 to 300,000 distinct CDR3 sequences, around a tenth of them seen just once. The genes are TRBV2 and TRBJ1-2, with 7 bases identical to TRBD1. The sequences come from peripheral blood, collected 180 days after TCRalphabeta/CD19-depleted stem cell transplant. The sequence came from a male patient between 2 and 15 years old who had a stem cell transplant for chronic granulomatous disease, so the T cells may come from the graft donor. DNA for the CDR3: TGTGCCAGCGGACTTCCGGGACAGCTTTGGGGCTACACCTTC. Amino acids: CASGLPGQLWGYTF.